Presented here are 28 T cell receptor beta chains from one specimen sequenced in a study of control samples from healthy donors and cancer patients. This table comes from immunoSEQ multiplex PCR, and its TCRdb copy is limited to in-frame clones, with some not included. The profile shows over 120,000 clones, roughly 94% of them singletons. The specimen sequenced was PBMCs. These receptors came from a man in his fifties or sixties with colorectal cancer.

V gene TRBV7-8 combines with J gene TRBJ2-5; 8 positions agree with TRBD2. Germline V lookup: CDR1 SGHVS, CDR2 FQNEAQ. V lost 1 base, J lost 2 bases, and 9 bases stayed unmatched. The CDR3 is 17 amino acids. CDR3 sequence: CASSLEGRAGGQETQYF. The DNA for the CDR3 is TGTGCCAGCAGCTTAGAGGGAAGGGCGGGGGGTCAAGAGACCCAGTACTTC.

The chain has TRBV5-1 and TRBJ2-5; D perhaps matches TRBD2 (6 bases). The V end was cut by 4 bases, the J end by 5 bases, with 21 bases between. Germline V gene sequence: CDR1 SGHRS, CDR2 YFSETQ. The CDR3 consists of 16 residues. This chain's CDR3 is CASSPAAGRSPETQYF. CDR3 DNA: TGCGCCAGCAGCCCGGCAGCGGGCAGAAGTCCTGAGACCCAGTACTTC.

V gene TRBV3-1 (or the pseudogene TRBV3-2) combines with J gene TRBJ1-4, with D uncertain. Germline CDR1 LGHDT, CDR2 YNNKEL (reference sequence). Deletions cut 4 bases from V and 0 bases from J, with 9 bases between. CDR3 length: 15 amino acids. The CDR3 coding sequence is TGTGCCAGCAGCCCTACCTTTGCAACTAATGAAAAACTGTTTTTT. Its translation is CASSPTFATNEKLFF.

This clone was found once. The V call is TRBV6-2 or TRBV6-3, the J call TRBJ2-6; tentatively, D is TRBD1 (5 bases). CDR1 and CDR2 from the germline V gene are MNHEY and SVGEGT. V lost 0 bases and J 0 bases, leaving 15 bases between the germline ends. CDR3 length: 19 residues. CDR3 protein: CASSYSLRGGGSGANVLTF. The DNA of the CDR3 is TGTGCCAGCAGTTACTCGTTAAGGGGTGGCGGCTCTGGGGCCAACGTCCTGACTTTC.

This chain links TRBV19 with TRBJ1-1, with no clear D. The CDR3 runs 13 residues. Trimming pared 3 bases from V and 1 base from J, leaving 6 bases between. In germline, CDR1 is LNHDA, CDR2 SQIVND (reference sequence). The CDR3 loop is CASSMWENTEAFF. DNA of the CDR3: TGTGCCAGTAGTATGTGGGAGAACACTGAAGCTTTCTTT.

The rearrangement uses TRBV13 and TRBJ2-3; TRBD2 agrees at 9 bases. CDR3 size: 15 residues. With V trimmed by 2 bases and J by 0 bases, 0 bases remained unmatched. Germline loops: CDR1 PRHDT, CDR2 FYEKMQ (reference sequence). CDR3: CASSLSGGSTDTQYF. CDR3 nucleotides: TGTGCCAGCAGCTTAAGCGGGGGGAGCACAGATACGCAGTATTTT.

The gene calls are TRBV6-2 or TRBV6-3 and TRBJ2-7; D perhaps matches TRBD1 (6 bases). The V end was cut by 2 bases, the J end by 1 base, with 9 bases between. The CDR3 sequence is 14 residues long. The germline gives CDR1 MNHEY, CDR2 SVGEGT. The CDR3 region is CASSYEGDSYEQYF. As DNA, the CDR3 is TGTGCCAGCAGTTACGAGGGGGATTCCTACGAGCAGTACTTC.

The gene calls are TRBV9 and TRBJ1-1; D perhaps matches TRBD1 (6 bases). The germline CDR1 and CDR2 sequences are SGDLS and YYNGEE. V lost 3 bases to trimming and J lost 1 base, with 13 bases between them. There are 15 residues in the CDR3. The CDR3 is CASSATLQGNTEAFF. CDR3 nucleotides: TGTGCCAGCAGCGCGACCTTACAGGGGAACACTGAAGCTTTCTTT.

The CDR3 bases are TGTGCCAGCAGTTACTCGATGGATCCGGACAGGGGTCACGAGCAGTACTTC. Translated, it gives CASSYSMDPDRGHEQYF. The genes are TRBV6-2 or TRBV6-3 and TRBJ2-7; 9 bases align to TRBD1. Germline-derived CDR1 and CDR2 are MNHEY and SVGEGT. CDR3 length: 17 residues. V was pared by 0 bases and J by 5 bases, with 11 bases of the junction left unmatched.

Comment on this clone: Distinct nucleotide sequences in the sample also encode this CDR3. V gene TRBV9 combines with J gene TRBJ2-7; 10 nucleotides agree with TRBD1. After removal of 3 bases from V and 2 bases from J, the junction contained 2 bases not matched to a gene. Per the germline V gene, CDR1 is SGDLS and CDR2 is YYNGEE. This CDR3 comprises 14 residues. CDR3 sequence reads: CASSAGQGPYEQYF. The CDR3 DNA is TGTGCCAGCAGCGCGGGACAGGGGCCCTACGAGCAGTACTTC.

This chain uses TRBV19 with TRBJ2-7; 8 positions agree with TRBD1. V shed 0 bases and J 3 bases; nucleotides not matched to a gene: 1. Germline V gene lookup returns CDR1 LNHDA and CDR2 SQIVND (reference sequence). This CDR3 contains 14 residues. The CDR3 reads CASSIDGQGYEQYF. CDR3 nucleotides: TGTGCCAGTAGTATAGATGGACAGGGCTACGAGCAGTACTTC.

This chain connects TRBV29-1 to TRBJ1-1, with D perhaps matching TRBD1 (6 bases). Germline loops: CDR1 SQVTM, CDR2 ANQGSEA. V was clipped by 5 bases and J by 1 base, with 11 bases between them. There are 13 residues in the CDR3. The CDR3 DNA reads TGCAGCGTTTCGTTGACAGGGAACACTGAAGCTTTCTTT. Amino acids: CSVSLTGNTEAFF.

The CDR3 DNA reads as TGTGCCAGCAGGCTTGCCGGGGGAGTGGGTGAGCAGTTCTTC. It is translated as CASRLAGGVGEQFF. This chain uses TRBV3-1 (or the pseudogene TRBV3-2) with TRBJ2-1; D perhaps matches TRBD2 (6 bases). CDR1 is LGHDT, CDR2 YNNKEL, per germline (reference sequence). CDR3 length: 14 residues. V lost 6 bases, J lost 9 bases, and 18 bases lay in between.

CDR3: CASSQRGPGLAYNEQFF. In nucleotides, the CDR3 is TGTGCCAGCAGCCAAAGGGGGCCGGGACTGGCCTACAATGAGCAGTTCTTC. The chain combines TRBV3-1 (or the pseudogene TRBV3-2) with TRBJ2-1, with a tentative D call TRBD1 (7 bases). Looked up from germline, CDR1 is LGHDT and CDR2 is YNNKEL (reference sequence). This CDR3 has 17 residues. V was clipped by 2 bases and J by 2 bases, with 16 bases between them.

The J gene is TRBJ1-1, the V gene TRBV12-3 or TRBV12-4; 8 bases fit TRBD1. The CDR3 is 13 amino acids. Trimming cost V 6 bases and J 7 bases; bases outside gene matches: 7. The CDR3 here is CASSRTGGNEAFF. DNA for the CDR3: TGTGCCAGCAGCCGAACAGGGGGGAATGAAGCTTTCTTT.

Here the CDR3 DNA reads TGCGCCAGCAGCCAAGTCGGCTTAAGCACAGATACGCAGTATTTT. It specifies CASSQVGLSTDTQYF. The rearrangement links TRBV4-1 to TRBJ2-3, with unresolved D. Germline loops: CDR1 MGHRA, CDR2 YSYEKL. The V gene lost 1 base and the J gene lost 0 bases, with 8 bases spanning the gap. The length of the CDR3 is 15 residues.

V is TRBV19 and J is TRBJ1-2; D possibly corresponds to TRBD1 (5 bases). CDR1 is LNHDA, CDR2 SQIVND, per germline (reference sequence). Trimming removed 5 bases at V and 8 bases at J, with 15 bases between. The CDR3 is 13 residues long. The CDR3 DNA follows: TGTGCCAGTAGTCTCCAGGGAGTAAAGGGCTACACCTTC. Translation: CASSLQGVKGYTF.

The rearrangement joins TRBV11-3 to TRBJ2-1; TRBD2 agrees at 11 bases. V lost 3 bases to trimming and J lost 5 bases; unmatched junction nucleotides: 6. There are 16 residues in the CDR3. Germline assignment: CDR1 SGHNT and CDR2 YENEEA. The CDR3 is CASSFRLAGGNNEQFF. The DNA for the CDR3 is TGTGCCAGCAGCTTTCGGCTAGCGGGGGGAAACAATGAGCAGTTCTTC.

The chain links TRBV27 to TRBJ2-3; the D gene is possibly TRBD2 (6 bases). V lost 1 base and J 2 bases, leaving 10 bases between the germline ends. Germline loops: CDR1 MNHEY, CDR2 SMNVEV (reference sequence). This CDR3 comprises 15 residues. This CDR3 is CASSLWGLHTDTQYF. In DNA form, the CDR3 reads TGTGCCAGCAGTTTATGGGGACTGCACACAGATACGCAGTATTTT.

This chain uses TRBV6-2 or TRBV6-3 with TRBJ2-7; 7 nucleotides match TRBD2. The CDR3 is 15 amino acids. With 6 bases clipped from V and 3 bases from J, the junction kept 11 bases outside the gene matches. Germline assignment: CDR1 MNHEY and CDR2 SVGEGT. The CDR3 spells CASSRAGVLDYEQYF. CDR3 DNA: TGTGCCAGCAGCCGTGCGGGGGTCTTAGACTACGAGCAGTACTTC.

The V and J genes are TRBV5-4 and TRBJ1-3, with TRBD1 matching over 8 bases. The CDR3 has 15 residues. Trimming at V came to 2 bases and at J to 4 bases, leaving 5 bases not matched to a gene. Germline loops: CDR1 SGHNT, CDR2 YYREEE (reference sequence). The CDR3 nucleotides read TGTGCCAGCAGCTTAGGACAGGGAGTAGGAAACACCATATATTTT. It encodes CASSLGQGVGNTIYF. Based on the CDR3 plus reference TRBV5-4 and TRBJ1-3, the full variable domain is ETGVTQSPTHLIKTRGQQVTLRCSSQSGHNTVSWYQQALGQGPQFIFQYYREEENGRGNFPPRFSGLQFPNYSSELNVNALELDDSALYLCASSLGQGVGNTIYFGEGSWLTVV.

The chain employs TRBV5-8 and TRBJ1-6, with a weak D call TRBD1 (5 bases). Looked up from germline, CDR1 is SGHTS and CDR2 is YDEGEE. The V and J ends lost 3 bases and 11 bases respectively, with 15 bases between them. The CDR3 runs to 14 residues. CDR3 sequence reads: CASSSWDGVTPLHF. CDR3 bases: TGTGCCAGCAGCTCCTGGGACGGGGTAACACCCCTCCACTTT. The full variable domain, completed using reference TRBV5-8 and TRBJ1-6, is EAGVTQSPTHLIKTRGQQATLRCSPISGHTSVYWYQQALGLGLQFLLWYDEGEERNRGNFPPRFSGRQFPNYSSELNVNALELEDSALYLCASSSWDGVTPLHFGNGTRLTVT.

The V and J genes are TRBV19 and TRBJ2-2, with 9 bases matching TRBD1. The V gene's germline CDR1 is LNHDA and CDR2 SQIVND (reference sequence). This CDR3 has 15 residues. The V and J ends lost 4 bases and 6 bases, in that order; junction bases with no gene match: 6. The chain's CDR3 is CASSTPGQGPGELFF. As DNA, the CDR3 is TGTGCCAGTAGTACTCCGGGACAGGGTCCCGGGGAGCTGTTTTTT. Full variable domain (outside the CDR3, taken from reference TRBV19 and TRBJ2-2): DGGITQSPKYLFRKEGQNVTLSCEQNLNHDAMYWYRQDPGQGLRLIYYSQIVNDFQKGDIAEGYSVSREKKESFPLTVTSAQKNPTAFYLCASSTPGQGPGELFFGEGSRLTVL.

This chain connects TRBV11-2 to TRBJ1-2; D ambiguous. Germline assignment: CDR1 SGHAT and CDR2 FQNNGV. V shed 5 bases and J shed 5 bases, with 15 bases lying between them. The CDR3 has 14 amino acids. In DNA, the CDR3 is TGTGCCAGCAGCCACCTGGAGAGGGTATATGGCTACACCTTC. It translates to CASSHLERVYGYTF.

This sequence joins TRBV10-2 and TRBJ1-1; perhaps TRBD1 as D (5 bases). V shed 7 bases and J shed 5 bases, with 11 bases lying between them. The CDR3 spans 12 residues. Germline assignment: CDR1 WSHSY and CDR2 SAAADI. CDR3 bases: TGCGCCAGCACCGGGGGGGAAACTGAAGCTTTCTTT. This translates into CASTGGETEAFF.

V gene TRBV7-9 combines with J gene TRBJ2-3; D is uncertain. CDR3 length equals 15 residues. The ends were cut back, 5 bases at V and 6 bases at J, with 18 bases in the middle. Germline V lookup: CDR1 SEHNR, CDR2 FQNEAQ (reference sequence). The CDR3 DNA is TGTGCCAGCAGCCCACCCCTAACGTCGAGGGATACGCAGTATTTT. It encodes CASSPPLTSRDTQYF.

As concerns this clone: At the DNA level, this CDR3 is encoded by other sequences in the same sample as well. The V and J genes are TRBV30 and TRBJ2-2; 7 nucleotides align to TRBD1. This CDR3 has 14 residues. Germline-derived CDR1 and CDR2 are GTSNPN and SVGIG (reference sequence). Germline trimming cut 5 bases from V and 0 bases from J; bases unmatched to any gene: 3. The CDR3 spells CAWRQGANTGELFF. CDR3 coding DNA: TGTGCCTGGCGACAGGGAGCGAACACCGGGGAGCTGTTTTTT.

Here the CDR3 reads CASSSFSEQYF. CDR3 DNA sequence: TGTGCCAGCAGCTCATTCTCCGAGCAGTACTTC. The chain is built from TRBV7-2 and TRBJ2-7, with D unclear. Germline V gene lookup returns CDR1 SGHTA and CDR2 FQGNSA. The length of the CDR3 is 11 residues. Trimming removed 4 bases at V and 6 bases at J, with 7 bases between.